This entry concerns a single T cell receptor (beta chain). Antigen specificity is unknown. Looked up from germline, CDR1 is LNHDA and CDR2 is SQIVND (reference sequence). Deletions cut 4 bases from V and 0 bases from J, with 10 bases between. CDR3 length: 15 amino acids. The treatment is: 15 to 20 received Ad26.COV2.S at low or high dose, single or two shots; 5 received placebo; per-sample allocation not given. The samples were gathered on day 63 after the first injection of vaccine or placebo. An Ad26 vector expressing Wuhan-strain SARS-CoV-2 spike served as the vaccine. TCRdb's table, derived via immunoSEQ multiplex PCR, lists solely in-frame clones and lacks some. The sample shows over 400,000 clones, 89% of them seen only once. The entry originates in a study of Ad26.COV2.S vaccination and SARS-CoV-2 variants. At the level of the study: The trial was COV1001 and the donor's arm was Ad26.COV2.S.

Study-level results: CD8+ and CD4+ T cells specific for spike reportedly responded with substantial breadth after vaccination. Vaccine and placebo recipients had similar non-spike TCR breadth.

The origin of this receptor is a person between 18 and 65 years old who received the Ad26.COV2.S COVID-19 vaccine or a placebo. The sample here was peripheral blood, taken in a trial of Ad26.COV2.S vaccine versus placebo. The chain uses TRBV19 and TRBJ1-3; D is perhaps TRBD1 (5 bases). CDR3 coding DNA: TGTGCCAGTAGTAGGGACTTAACCTCTGGAAACACCATATATTTT. It translates to CASSRDLTSGNTIYF.